This T cell receptor beta chain was found in a study of graft-versus-host responses after intestinal transplantation. Germline assignment: CDR1 MNHEY and CDR2 SVGAGI. With 5 bases clipped from V and 3 bases from J, the junction kept 5 bases outside the gene matches. The length of the CDR3 is 14 residues. Assay used: immunoSEQ multiplex PCR; TCRdb lists only in-frame clones, some missing. The sample records roughly 45,000 clones, about 94% being singletons. This sequence joins TRBV6-5 and TRBJ1-1, with 8 positions matching TRBD1. The source was PBMCs, collected 330 to 350 days after intestinal transplant. This TCR was sampled from a human patient who received an intestinal transplant, so some T cells may come from the graft donor. CDR3 DNA: TGTGCCAGCAGTGAGGACAGGGCGCACACTGAAGCTTTCTTT. As protein: CASSEDRAHTEAFF.